This T cell receptor (beta chain) was identified during a study of blood T cell repertoires in COVID-19. Study details: Donors in the United States, Italy and Spain gave samples during acute or convalescent COVID-19. From T cells, B-cell-depleted T cells, or PBMCs came the material, which was cDNA or gDNA.

This CDR3 has 16 residues. J gave up 6 bases and V 3 bases, and 10 bases lay outside the gene matches. Per germline, CDR1 SEHNR and CDR2 FQNEAQ (reference sequence). Authors' analysis steps: Scientists estimated how many nucleated cells there were by amplifying reference gene primers. This table comes from immunoSEQ multiplex PCR, and its TCRdb copy is limited to in-frame clones, with some not included. V and J calls plus clone size are reproduced from that table; the DNA served to infer D and trimming. There are roughly 200,000 clones in the sample; 75% to 85% occur only once, and 7% to 10% lies in the top ten. The Seattle patients, enrolled during active infection, were followed longitudinally.

The sequenced sample was peripheral blood. The chain is built from TRBV7-9 and TRBJ2-1, with TRBD2 matching 8 bases. The TCR sequence derives from a woman of 80 years or more with COVID-19, enrolled during active disease. The CDR3 protein is CASSLSGTRGVNEQFF. The CDR3 DNA reads TGTGCCAGCAGCTTGTCCGGGACTAGAGGGGTCAATGAGCAGTTCTTC.